The sequence of this T cell receptor (beta chain) was determined in a study of T cells in Graves' hyperthyroidism and ophthalmopathy. Germline CDR1 reads MNHEY; CDR2 reads SMNVEV (reference sequence). V lost 6 bases, J lost 7 bases, and 25 bases lay in between. The length of the CDR3 is 16 residues. RNA transcripts provided the source from which TCR beta CDR3 regions were amplified. RT-PCR in the first round (using the HTBI primer set) targeted the TCR CDR3. TCRdb reanalysed the multiplex PCR reads using MiXCR and keeps one entry per CDR3 protein. The sample has a few hundred thousand distinct CDR3 sequences, roughly 14% seen once. This clonotype occurred many times.

The source of this sequence is a woman aged 30 to 39 with Graves' hyperthyroidism that later progressed to Graves' ophthalmopathy. J is TRBJ2-7 and V is TRBV27, with D perhaps TRBD2 (6 bases). The sequenced sample consisted of blood. CDR3 sequence: CASRRGGLEPPPEQYF. The CDR3 DNA follows: TGTGCCAGCAGAAGAGGAGGGCTGGAGCCCCCGCCGGAGCAGTACTTC.